This section outlines one T cell receptor (beta chain) sequence together with its context. This entry is derived from a study of blood T cell repertoires in COVID-19. Overall study context: Acute-phase and convalescent COVID-19 samples originated in the United States, Italy and Spain.

Germline CDR1 reads SGHNT; CDR2 reads YYREEE (reference sequence). Trimming took off 4 bases at V and 6 bases at J, with 14 bases between the two ends. There are 14 residues in the CDR3. Sequencing used immunoSEQ multiplex PCR; TCRdb keeps in-frame clones, though not all of them. The sample records approximately 65,000 clones, about 74% being singletons. The chain employs TRBV5-4 and TRBJ2-1, with D uncertain. The source of this sequence is a human donor in a cohort sampled during active COVID-19. Sequenced input: peripheral blood. The CDR3 reads CASSRATASNEQFF. The CDR3 DNA reads as TGTGCCAGCAGCCGCGCCACCGCATCCAATGAGCAGTTCTTC.